This T cell receptor (beta chain) was found in a study of T cells after posttransplantation cyclophosphamide. This clone was observed many times. The antigen is undetermined. The V gene's germline CDR1 is KGHSH and CDR2 LQKENI. V trimming: 3 bases; J trimming: 7 bases; junction bases outside the gene matches: 6. The CDR3 consists of 14 residues. Method: immunoSEQ multiplex PCR; TCRdb's copy keeps in-frame clones and lacks some. Sampling found more than 7,000 clones, none seen once. A marrow graft followed busulfan-fludarabine conditioning, with cyclophosphamide on days +3 and +4. Study observations and caveats: Recipient CMV seropositivity and CMV reactivation strongly tracked TRB clonality. TRB overlap between skin or GI tissue T cells and blood was limited.

The TCR originated in a male patient between 50 and 60 years old who received an allogeneic stem cell transplant from a related donor and was CMV-positive. A subset of T cells may come from the graft donor. Source: PBMCs, taken approximately 330 days after allogeneic stem cell transplant with posttransplant cyclophosphamide. This rearrangement joins TRBV18 to TRBJ1-2; TRBD1 aligns across 9 bases. The CDR3 DNA reads TGTGCCAGCTCACCTGAGGGACAGGGCGGTGGCTACACCTTC. Translation: CASSPEGQGGGYTF. Based on the CDR3 plus reference TRBV18 and TRBJ1-2, the full variable domain is NAGVMQNPRHLVRRRGQEARLRCSPMKGHSHVYWYRQLPEEGLKFMVYLQKENIIDESGMPKERFSAEFPKEGPSILRIQQVVRGDSAAYFCASSPEGQGGGYTFGSGTRLTVV.